These 5 T cell receptor beta chains were sequenced from one sample in a study of response to subunit inactivated influenza vaccine. MiXCR was run by TCRdb on the RT-PCR reads, yielding one entry per CDR3 protein. The table records 290,000 or so distinct CDR3 sequences, 22% of them present only once. Sequenced material: PBMCs from blood, taken roughly 20 months after vaccination. These receptors originate from a man aged 50-75 years who received an inactivated influenza vaccine.

The gene calls are TRBV20-1 and TRBJ2-4; no reliable D call. The CDR3 covers 16 residues. The germline V gene has CDR1 DFQATT and CDR2 SNEGSKA (reference sequence). V was trimmed by 6 bases and J by 0 bases, leaving 18 bases between them. CDR3 region: CSAANEDELAKNIQYF. As DNA, the CDR3 is TGCAGTGCCGCAAACGAGGATGAGCTAGCCAAAAACATTCAGTACTTC.

This clonotype was counted between two and nine times. The gene calls are TRBV6-5 and TRBJ1-1; no firm D call. Germline values: CDR1 MNHEY, CDR2 SVGAGI. The CDR3 has 14 residues. The V end was cut by 2 bases, the J end by 0 bases, with 7 bases between. CDR3 sequence: CASSYAALNTEAFF. The CDR3 nucleotides read TGTGCCAGCAGTTACGCCGCCCTGAACACTGAAGCTTTCTTT.

The rearrangement links TRBV7-2 to TRBJ2-1, with TRBD2 matching 10 bases. Germline loops: CDR1 SGHTA, CDR2 FQGNSA. V lost 4 bases, J lost 7 bases, and 13 bases stayed unmatched. This CDR3 comprises 17 residues. Here the CDR3 DNA reads TGTGCCAGCAGCTCACCCCCGGGCAGCGGGGGGGTAAATGAGCAGTTCTTC. Encoded protein: CASSSPPGSGGVNEQFF.

A few counts support this clonotype. This chain uses TRBV4-3 with TRBJ1-1, with TRBD1 identical over 7 bases. The germline gives CDR1 LGHNA, CDR2 YSLEER. V shed 0 bases and J 1 base; nucleotides not matched to a gene: 8. The CDR3 has 17 amino acids. CDR3 DNA sequence: TGCGCCAGCAGCCAAGATGTGGCCAGGGGGTCGAACACTGAAGCTTTCTTT. Protein: CASSQDVARGSNTEAFF.

The V and J genes are TRBV6-5 and TRBJ1-1, with TRBD1 matching 7 bases. CDR1 and CDR2 (germline): MNHEY, SVGAGI. The trim removed 2 bases at V and 2 bases at J, leaving 5 bases unmatched. CDR3 length: 15 amino acids. The CDR3 nucleotides are TGTGCCAGCAGTTACAGCCGGGACAGAAACACTGAAGCTTTCTTT. Translated, it gives CASSYSRDRNTEAFF.